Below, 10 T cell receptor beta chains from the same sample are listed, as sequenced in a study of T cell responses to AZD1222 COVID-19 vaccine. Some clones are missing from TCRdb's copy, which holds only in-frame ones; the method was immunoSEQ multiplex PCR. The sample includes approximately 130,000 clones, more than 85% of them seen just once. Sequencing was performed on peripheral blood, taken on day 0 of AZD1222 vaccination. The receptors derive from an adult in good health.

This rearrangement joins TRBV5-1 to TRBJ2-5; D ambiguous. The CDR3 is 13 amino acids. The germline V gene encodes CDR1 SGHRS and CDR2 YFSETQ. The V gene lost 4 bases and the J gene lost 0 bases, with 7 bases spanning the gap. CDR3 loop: CASSQEYQETQYF. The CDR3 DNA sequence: TGCGCCAGCAGCCAGGAGTACCAAGAGACCCAGTACTTC.

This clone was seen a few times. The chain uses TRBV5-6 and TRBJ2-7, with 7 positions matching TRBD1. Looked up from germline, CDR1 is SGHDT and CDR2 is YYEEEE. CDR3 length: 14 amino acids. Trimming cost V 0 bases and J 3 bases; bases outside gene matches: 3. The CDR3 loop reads CASSLAGTVYEQYF. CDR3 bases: TGTGCCAGCAGCTTGGCTGGGACAGTCTACGAGCAGTACTTC.

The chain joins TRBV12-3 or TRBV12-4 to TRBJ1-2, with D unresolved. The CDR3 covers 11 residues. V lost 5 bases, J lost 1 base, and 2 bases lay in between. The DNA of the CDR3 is TGTGCCAGCAGTCTTAACTATGGCTACACCTTC. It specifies CASSLNYGYTF.

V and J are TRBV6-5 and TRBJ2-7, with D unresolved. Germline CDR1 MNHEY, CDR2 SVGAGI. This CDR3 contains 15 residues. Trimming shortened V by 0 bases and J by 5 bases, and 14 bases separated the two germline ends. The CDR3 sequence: CASSYSGRLYDEQYF. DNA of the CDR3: TGTGCCAGCAGTTACTCAGGGCGTCTGTATGACGAGCAGTACTTC.

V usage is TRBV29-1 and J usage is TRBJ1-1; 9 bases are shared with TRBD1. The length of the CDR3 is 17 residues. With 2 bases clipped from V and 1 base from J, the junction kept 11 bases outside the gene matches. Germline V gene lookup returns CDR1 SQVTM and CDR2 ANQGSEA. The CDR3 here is CSVELHRGHGRNTEAFF. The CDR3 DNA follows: TGCAGCGTTGAATTGCACAGGGGGCACGGTAGGAACACTGAAGCTTTCTTT.

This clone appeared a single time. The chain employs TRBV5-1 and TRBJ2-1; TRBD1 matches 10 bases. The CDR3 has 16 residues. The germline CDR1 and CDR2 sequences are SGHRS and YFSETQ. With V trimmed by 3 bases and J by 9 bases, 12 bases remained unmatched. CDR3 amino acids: CASSWAGTGEGIEQFF. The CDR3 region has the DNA TGCGCCAGCAGCTGGGCCGGGACAGGGGAGGGGATTGAGCAGTTCTTC.

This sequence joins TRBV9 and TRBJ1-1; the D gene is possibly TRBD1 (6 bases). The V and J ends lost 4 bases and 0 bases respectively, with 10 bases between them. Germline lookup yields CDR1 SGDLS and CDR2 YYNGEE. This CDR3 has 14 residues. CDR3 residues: CASSPRTVNTEAFF. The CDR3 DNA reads TGTGCCAGCAGCCCCCGGACAGTGAACACTGAAGCTTTCTTT.

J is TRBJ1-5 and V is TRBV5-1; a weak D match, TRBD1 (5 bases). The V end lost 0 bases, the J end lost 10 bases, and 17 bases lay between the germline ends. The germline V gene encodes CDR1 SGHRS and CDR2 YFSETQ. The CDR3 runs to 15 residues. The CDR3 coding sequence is TGCGCCAGCAGCTTGGGAACAGGTCAGGATGAACCCCAGCATTTT. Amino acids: CASSLGTGQDEPQHF.

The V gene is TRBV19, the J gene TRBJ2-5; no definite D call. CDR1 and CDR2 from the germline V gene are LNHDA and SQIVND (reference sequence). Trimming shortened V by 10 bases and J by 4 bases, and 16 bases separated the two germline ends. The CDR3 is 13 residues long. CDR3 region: CATSGQIAETQYF. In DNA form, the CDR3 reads TGTGCCACCTCTGGTCAGATCGCAGAGACCCAGTACTTC.

The CDR3 loop is CASSPGRGLSYGYTF. Here the CDR3 DNA reads TGTGCCAGCAGTCCAGGCAGGGGGCTAAGCTATGGCTACACCTTC. This chain joins TRBV11-2 and TRBJ1-2; 8 bases are a match to TRBD1. The trim removed 6 bases at V and 4 bases at J, leaving 10 bases unmatched. The length of the CDR3 is 15 residues. Germline CDR1 SGHAT, CDR2 FQNNGV.